This record looks at one TCR beta chain sequence and its context. From germline, CDR1 is MNHEY and CDR2 SVGAGI. CDR3 length: 14 amino acids. The V gene lost 6 bases and the J gene lost 4 bases, with 13 bases spanning the gap. This sample is drawn from a study of preoperative IRX-2 immunotherapy in early breast cancer. Method: immunoSEQ multiplex PCR; TCRdb's copy keeps in-frame clones and lacks some. The sample has 20,000 to 30,000 clones, more than 80% seen once; the top ten hold about 9.4%. The treatment is: preoperative locoregional IRX-2 cytokine immunotherapy. Patients received preoperative, locoregional IRX-2 cytokine immunotherapy in a phase Ib study.

The source was tumor tissue, collected after IRX-2 immunotherapy. The receptor comes from a human donor with breast cancer. The chain links TRBV6-5 to TRBJ1-3; tentatively, D is TRBD1 (5 bases). The DNA of the CDR3 is TGTGCCAGCAGGTCCGGGGGGGGAGGAAACACCATATATTTT. Translation gives CASRSGGGGNTIYF.